This T cell receptor beta chain is drawn from a study of T cells after yellow fever vaccination. Overall study results and limits: Re-detected after boosting: most primary clones, about 95% of CD4 and 88% of CD8.

This clonotype came up a few times. Its antigen is not known. Via MiXCR, TCRdb re-called the 5' RACE reads, giving one row per CDR3 protein. This sample has around 350,000 distinct CDR3 sequences; under 7.5% occur once, and the top ten carry over 14%. Germline CDR1 reads SQVTM; CDR2 reads ANQGSEA. The trim removed 3 bases at V and 1 base at J, leaving 6 bases unmatched. This CDR3 contains 15 residues. The receptor was derived from a man in his thirties or forties who received the YFV17D yellow fever vaccine. This specimen consisted of PBMCs, obtained 5 days after the yellow fever booster vaccination. This chain connects TRBV29-1 to TRBJ2-3; 8 nucleotides line up with TRBD1. In DNA form, the CDR3 reads TGCAGCGTTGACGGGACAGGAATCCGCACAGATACGCAGTATTTT. This encodes CSVDGTGIRTDTQYF.